The sequence of this T cell receptor beta chain was determined in a study of blood T cell repertoires in COVID-19. Across the whole study: Whether acute or convalescent, the COVID-19 samples came from the United States, Italy and Spain.

Profiled with immunoSEQ multiplex PCR; TCRdb holds only in-frame clones, not every one. The table lists around 300,000 clones, about nine tenths of them singletons. Germline-derived CDR1 and CDR2 are MRHNA and SNTAGT. CDR3 length: 15 residues. V lost 3 bases to trimming and J lost 1 base, with 12 bases between them. The TCR sequence derives from a woman aged 30 to 39 with active or convalescent COVID-19. The chain is built from TRBV6-4 and TRBJ1-1; tentatively, D is TRBD1 (5 bases). Sample: peripheral blood. The DNA for the CDR3 is TGTGCCAGCAGTGAATCTCAGGGTTCGAACACTGAAGCTTTCTTT. This gives the protein CASSESQGSNTEAFF.